This T cell receptor (beta chain) came from a study of blood T cell repertoires in COVID-19. Whole-study context: Specimens from acute and convalescent COVID-19 originated in the United States, Italy and Spain. In each case, the material was cDNA or gDNA derived from T cells, B-cell-depleted T cells, or PBMCs.

CDR1 is SEHNR, CDR2 FQNEAQ, per germline (reference sequence). Trimming pared 2 bases from V and 4 bases from J, leaving 3 bases between. This CDR3 is built from 12 residues. As handled by the study authors: Amplification from reference gene primers served as the basis for estimated nucleated cell counts. Produced via immunoSEQ multiplex PCR; TCRdb's table is partial and in-frame only. That table is the source of V, J and clone size, and D and trimming were worked out from the DNA. This sample has more than 110,000 clones, with less than 85% found just once. The chain combines TRBV7-9 with TRBJ1-3; D not certain. This receptor was obtained from a woman aged 80 or over in a cohort sampled during active or convalescent COVID-19. The sequencing input was peripheral blood. CDR3 protein: CASSLTGNTIYF. CDR3 nucleotide sequence: TGTGCCAGCAGCTTAACAGGAAACACCATATATTTT. Full variable domain (remainder filled in from reference TRBV7-9 and TRBJ1-3): DTGVSQNPRHKITKRGQNVTFRCDPISEHNRLYWYRQTLGQGPEFLTYFQNEAQLEKSRLLSDRFSAERPKGSFSTLEIQRTEQGDSAMYLCASSLTGNTIYFGEGSWLTVV.